This T cell receptor beta chain was identified during a study of PD-1 blockade in classical Hodgkin lymphoma (dated by TCRdb to 2018 to 2021). Context from the whole study: Nivolumab dosing was 3 mg/kg intravenously every 2 weeks, continuing until either disease progression or unacceptable toxicity. The study used TCR beta sequencing and CyTOF to define a peripheral blood immune signature of response to PD-1 blockade in classical Hodgkin lymphoma.

From its cysteine to its phenylalanine, the CDR3 spans 14 amino acids. Just CDR3 DNA is preserved here, 42 bases in frame from base 1. The germline V gene encodes CDR1 SGDLS and CDR2 YYNGEE. Trimming removed 4 bases from V and 5 bases from J; the gene matches leave 5 bases unexplained. Genomic DNA was isolated using the Qiagen DNeasy kit from unsorted PBMCs as well as from negatively selected CD4+ and CD8+ fractions. TCR beta CDR3 regions were subjected to amplification by immunoSEQ multiplex PCR with primers that anneal to V and J segments. Amplification bias was minimized using a synthetic immune receptor repertoire, and residual bias was removed computationally after sequencing. The published analysis was carried out like this. Custom Python scripts were used to quantify repertoire diversity as the Shannon entropy index. Unsorted, CD4+ and CD8+ repertoires were analyzed separately, except for combined analyses in which CD4+ and CD8+ sequences were merged in silico. A clone counted as expanded when the clone's frequency after treatment rose at least 2-fold relative to C1D1, and clones undetected at baseline were given a pseudocount of 0.5. Singleton clones were defined as clones with 0 or 1 copy at C1D1, and non-singleton clones were defined as clones with 2 or more copies. Clones expanded in unsorted samples were assigned a CD4+, CD8+ or unknown annotation through matching of protein sequences in sorted samples from the same patient. Wilcoxon tests on paired samples were used to test changes in diversity from C1D1 to C4D1. Here the immuneACCESS table is served through TCRdb, limited to in-frame sequences with V and J called. Missing clones are a known gap in these copies; in checked studies unresolved V genes cover under half, and the rest lacks a known reason. V and J calls and clone size are those listed in that table; D and trimming were worked out from the DNA. The sample contains 20,000 to 25,000 clones, almost 70% of them found a single time. 2.5% to 3.5% of the sample comes from the top ten.

Overall study outcomes, separate from this receptor: Lower diversity was observed in patients in whom nivolumab was started less than 1 year after ASCT, and these patients were excluded from later analyses so that confounding by immune reconstitution would be avoided. The study was limited to a single clinical trial cohort, and causes of repertoire differences, possibly disease activity or prior therapy, remained undefined. By C4D1, a significant rise was seen in CD4+ TCR diversity but not in CD8+ TCR diversity (p=0.0027 vs p=0.16), and the rise was most apparent among complete responders (p=0.02). Baseline diversity similar to that of newly diagnosed patients was observed in trial patients achieving complete response, whereas significantly lower diversity was observed in partial responders and progressors. Baseline TCR diversity was reported to be lower in newly diagnosed patients than in healthy donors, and even lower in relapsed/refractory patients.

Concerning this clone: It lacks a known antigen. Per-base qualities were not stored, and no clone one base away is much larger.

The time point label of this sample denotes: cycle 1 day 1 (C1D1), immediately before nivolumab initiation. Every trial patient had relapsed following autologous stem cell transplantation, and prior brentuximab vedotin exposure was what differed among cohorts A, B and C. The trial cohort was composed of approximately 56 patients with relapsed/refractory classical Hodgkin lymphoma, for whom complete response, partial response or progressive disease was recorded as best overall response. In the multi-cohort phase II CheckMate 205 trial, trial patients received single-agent nivolumab. Best overall response was determined by an independent review committee according to the 2007 International Working Group response criteria. Trial PBMCs were collected just before the start of nivolumab (C1D1) and during therapy at cycle 2 day 1 and cycle 4 day 1. After peripheral blood was drawn into 8 mL Vacutainer Cell Preparation Tubes, PBMCs were isolated by centrifugation and then cryopreserved.

The starting material was peripheral blood mononuclear cells (PBMCs), obtained at baseline. The chain joins TRBV9 to TRBJ2-5; 10 junctional bases match TRBD2. The TCR was taken from a human donor with classical Hodgkin lymphoma. The DNA reads TGTGCCAGCAGCCCGGGACTAGCGACGGAGACCCAGTACTTC. It specifies CASSPGLATETQYF.